This is a list of T cell receptor beta chains from one sample in a study of response to subunit inactivated influenza vaccine. TCRdb passed the RT-PCR reads through MiXCR, listing each CDR3 protein once. The sample has around 570,000 distinct CDR3 sequences; 7.6% are singletons. Specimen: PBMCs from blood, collected around 25 months after vaccination. The receptors originated from a man aged 45-69 years who received an inactivated influenza vaccine. CDR3s include the opening cysteine and the closing phenylalanine or tryptophan. Each record gives: V gene, J gene, CDR3 protein.

v_gene: TRBV5-1
j_gene: TRBJ2-7
CDR3aa: CASSLRWGFGSEQYF

v_gene: TRBV4-2
j_gene: TRBJ2-3
CDR3aa: CASSQDLGRDTQYF

v_gene: TRBV29-1
j_gene: TRBJ2-1
CDR3aa: CSVWGLVNEQFF

v_gene: TRBV10-3
j_gene: TRBJ2-1
CDR3aa: CAIRDSGRAANEQFF

v_gene: TRBV20-1
j_gene: TRBJ2-7
CDR3aa: CSARGHPDSSYEQYF

v_gene: TRBV12-3/TRBV12-4
j_gene: TRBJ1-3
CDR3aa: CASNPLPVRTIYF

v_gene: TRBV7-3
j_gene: TRBJ2-1
CDR3aa: CASSSYPGLAGNEQFF

v_gene: TRBV3-1
j_gene: TRBJ2-1
CDR3aa: CASSFMVAGSYNEQFF

v_gene: TRBV25-1
j_gene: TRBJ2-2
CDR3aa: CASTPRPGLAQPGDTGELFF

v_gene: TRBV6-5
j_gene: TRBJ2-6
CDR3aa: CASSYEVDSGANVLTF

v_gene: TRBV3-1
j_gene: TRBJ2-1
CDR3aa: CASSQVLSPEQFF

v_gene: TRBV7-9
j_gene: TRBJ2-2
CDR3aa: CASSPTSVNTGELFF

v_gene: TRBV12-3/TRBV12-4
j_gene: TRBJ1-1
CDR3aa: CASSRGQMGNTEAFF

v_gene: TRBV5-1
j_gene: TRBJ2-7
CDR3aa: CASSPGSGGNYEQYF

v_gene: TRBV4-2
j_gene: TRBJ2-7
CDR3aa: CASSQSVTQQEEQYF

v_gene: TRBV20-1
j_gene: TRBJ1-2
CDR3aa: CSARPSLTGTGGYTF

v_gene: TRBV6-1
j_gene: TRBJ2-7
CDR3aa: CASSRQGAPYEQYF

v_gene: TRBV12-3/TRBV12-4
j_gene: TRBJ1-2
CDR3aa: CASSLVGGYTF

v_gene: TRBV21-1
j_gene: TRBJ2-5
CDR3aa: CASNRRGLQETQYF

v_gene: TRBV5-1
j_gene: TRBJ2-1
CDR3aa: CASSSGTGAYNEQFF

v_gene: TRBV25-1
j_gene: TRBJ2-1
CDR3aa: CASSEYDRGVSYNEQFF

v_gene: TRBV20-1
j_gene: TRBJ1-5
CDR3aa: CSALDRDLNNQPQHF

v_gene: TRBV24-1
j_gene: TRBJ2-7
CDR3aa: CATSDPGQGVYEQYF

v_gene: TRBV7-2
j_gene: TRBJ2-4
CDR3aa: CASVARDALAKNIQYF

v_gene: TRBV6-2/TRBV6-3
j_gene: TRBJ2-1
CDR3aa: CASSYSTGPVGGRNPSYNEQFF

v_gene: TRBV29-1
j_gene: TRBJ2-5
CDR3aa: CSARGGTGVETQYF

v_gene: TRBV11-2
j_gene: TRBJ2-1
CDR3aa: CASSLVVTPYNEQFF

v_gene: TRBV4-1
j_gene: TRBJ1-5
CDR3aa: CASSQGESSNQPQHF

v_gene: TRBV5-1
j_gene: TRBJ2-6
CDR3aa: CASSLSGAFSGANVLTF

v_gene: TRBV2
j_gene: TRBJ2-1
CDR3aa: CASRNRAMSYNEQFF

v_gene: TRBV20-1
j_gene: TRBJ2-7
CDR3aa: CSARDYYEQYF

v_gene: TRBV18
j_gene: TRBJ1-2
CDR3aa: CASSPLTVGNGYTF

v_gene: TRBV12-3/TRBV12-4
j_gene: TRBJ2-3
CDR3aa: CASSPRLGTDTQYF

v_gene: TRBV5-1
j_gene: TRBJ1-6
CDR3aa: CASSLEPGQGSNSPLHF

v_gene: TRBV9
j_gene: TRBJ2-1
CDR3aa: CASSPTGGPLGEQFF

v_gene: TRBV18
j_gene: TRBJ1-5
CDR3aa: CASSPGTGISQPQHF

v_gene: TRBV4-2
j_gene: TRBJ2-2
CDR3aa: CASSHGRDSNTGELFF

v_gene: TRBV20-1
j_gene: TRBJ2-7
CDR3aa: CSADDTSYEQYF

v_gene: TRBV7-9
j_gene: TRBJ1-3
CDR3aa: CASSSMTHSGNTIYF

v_gene: TRBV3-1
j_gene: TRBJ2-7
CDR3aa: CASSRRTGDLYEQYF

v_gene: TRBV7-2
j_gene: TRBJ2-3
CDR3aa: CASSFRSHTDTQYF

v_gene: TRBV7-2
j_gene: TRBJ2-3
CDR3aa: CASSLALSTDTQYF

v_gene: TRBV7-2
j_gene: TRBJ2-7
CDR3aa: CASSRGGVGSYEQYF

v_gene: TRBV7-2
j_gene: TRBJ1-3
CDR3aa: CASSLSLSGNTIYF

v_gene: TRBV19
j_gene: TRBJ2-5
CDR3aa: CASRDLTAYQETQYF

v_gene: TRBV2
j_gene: TRBJ1-2
CDR3aa: CASSDWTDYGYTF

v_gene: TRBV6-2/TRBV6-3
j_gene: TRBJ2-3
CDR3aa: CASSEDRTPVYTDTQYF

v_gene: TRBV5-1
j_gene: TRBJ2-6
CDR3aa: CASSSTGQGVSGANVLTF

v_gene: TRBV5-6
j_gene: TRBJ2-7
CDR3aa: CASTSSRGQGVSYEQYF

v_gene: TRBV4-1
j_gene: TRBJ1-2
CDR3aa: CASSQDWGQGKYGYTF

v_gene: TRBV20-1
j_gene: TRBJ1-6
CDR3aa: CSASNPTGGKFSYNSPLHF

v_gene: TRBV2
j_gene: TRBJ2-1
CDR3aa: CASSDSWQFF